The clone carrying this T cell receptor beta chain was recorded a few times. Its matching antigen is unknown. The data stem from a study of blood T cells in healthy people across ages. Study-wide results and limits: Greater diversity and more naive CD4+ cells were seen in long-lived donors than in aged donors. Getting older went along with TCR beta diversity per million T cells dropping roughly linearly.

This CDR3 comprises 12 residues. Per germline, CDR1 DFQATT and CDR2 SNEGSKA (reference sequence). V was trimmed by 0 bases and J by 8 bases, leaving 8 bases between them. Primed by a sample-barcoded 5' primer and a J-beta primer mix, a second PCR proceeded for about 6 to 12 cycles. Carrying 12 random nucleotides, a template-switch adaptor labeled each individual cDNA molecule. TCRdb passed the 5' RACE reads through MiXCR, listing each CDR3 protein once. The table has about 800,000 distinct CDR3 sequences, roughly 64% seen once. Donors ranged from roughly 6 to 90 years old and were healthy Caucasians in Russia.

This receptor was obtained from a man aged 25 to 40 in good health. Material: blood. V is TRBV20-1 and J is TRBJ2-1, with unresolved D. CDR3 sequence (DNA): TGCAGTGCTAGAGATCTCCCCGATGAGCAGTTCTTC. Translation: CSARDLPDEQFF.